One sample yielded the 20 T cell receptor beta chains listed below, sequenced in a study of cytomegalovirus exposure and HLA in healthy donors (dated by TCRdb to 2016 to 2017). Libraries were made using the immunoSEQ multiplex PCR assay. A mixture of 60 forward primers for TCR Vbeta segments and 13 reverse primers for TCR Jbeta segments was used in the multiplex PCR. TCRdb took over this immuneACCESS table, retaining in-frame rearrangements with V and J assigned. Such tables are incomplete; in checked studies, under half of the missing clones stem from an unresolved V gene, and the remainder is unexplained. This sample is represented by under 150,000 clones; over 70% of them were singletons. Around 1.3% of the sample is taken by the ten largest. Sequenced sample: PBMCs. The receptors shown here come from a woman aged 40 to 55 in good health and CMV-seronegative.

This chain joins TRBV18 and TRBJ1-3; tentatively, D is TRBD1 (6 bases). CDR1 is KGHSH and CDR2 is LQKENI in the germline V gene. V was pared by 0 bases and J by 3 bases, with 12 bases between. CDR3 length: 16 residues. Here the CDR3 reads CASSPPTQGYGNTIYF. DNA for the CDR3: TGTGCCAGCTCACCACCGACCCAGGGGTATGGAAACACCATATATTTT.

V gene TRBV10-1 combines with J gene TRBJ2-2; possibly TRBD1 for D (5 bases). CDR3 size: 15 residues. Trimming pared 6 bases from V and 0 bases from J, leaving 11 bases between. Germline V lookup: CDR1 WNHNN, CDR2 SYGVQD (reference sequence). The CDR3 here is CASSDSPANTGELFF. CDR3 coding DNA: TGCGCCAGCAGCGACAGCCCCGCGAACACCGGGGAGCTGTTTTTT.

CDR3 loop: CASSLGTGVNSPLHF. CDR3 in DNA: TGTGCCAGCAGCTTAGGGACAGGAGTTAATTCACCCCTCCACTTT. This chain joins TRBV7-6 and TRBJ1-6; 7 bases line up with TRBD1. V was pared by 1 base and J by 6 bases, with 3 bases of the junction left unmatched. The CDR3 has 15 amino acids. CDR1 is SGHVS and CDR2 is FNYEAQ in the germline V gene.

The CDR3 protein is CASRRDRDPTNEKLFF. The CDR3 coding sequence is TGTGCCAGCAGGAGGGACAGGGACCCAACTAATGAAAAACTGTTTTTT. J is TRBJ1-4 and V is TRBV2; 9 bases are shared with TRBD1. V trimming: 6 bases; J trimming: 0 bases; junction bases outside the gene matches: 5. Germline V gives CDR1 SNHLY, CDR2 FYNNEI. The CDR3 is 16 amino acids.

The chain recombines TRBV10-3 with TRBJ2-2, with D possibly being TRBD1 (5 bases). This CDR3 contains 12 residues. Germline CDR1 ENHRY, CDR2 SYGVKD. The germline V and J ends were trimmed by 5 bases and 6 bases, with 7 bases remaining between them. The CDR3 DNA follows: TGTGCCATCAGTTCAGGGCCCGGGGAGCTGTTTTTT. It is translated as CAISSGPGELFF.

V is TRBV7-8 and J is TRBJ2-3; perhaps TRBD2 as D (5 bases). The V end was cut by 1 base, the J end by 3 bases, with 11 bases between. Germline CDR1 and CDR2: SGHVS and FQNEAQ. The CDR3 length is 15 residues. As DNA, the CDR3 is TGTGCCAGCAGCTTAGGGGGAAGAGGGACAGATACGCAGTATTTT. This gives the protein CASSLGGRGTDTQYF.

Only a few counts were recorded for this clone. One junction end disagrees with the germline gene, perhaps due to a read error. The chain uses TRBV7-9 and TRBJ2-7; D is unclear. Germline CDR1 reads SEHNR; CDR2 reads FQNEAQ (reference sequence). This CDR3 spans 12 amino acids. The CDR3 is CASSLSSSSQDF. The CDR3 coding sequence is TGTGCCAGCAGCTTATCCTCGTCGAGTCAAGACTTC.

Only a few counts were recorded for this clone. V and J are TRBV6-5 and TRBJ1-2; D remains unclear. Trimming removed 8 bases at V and 4 bases at J, with 11 bases between. The CDR3 loop spans 12 amino acids. Germline lookup yields CDR1 MNHEY and CDR2 SVGAGI. Here the CDR3 DNA reads TGTGCCAGCGGAAGCGGAGTCTATGGCTACACCTTC. Translated: CASGSGVYGYTF.

This chain connects TRBV2 to TRBJ2-3, with TRBD2 matching 12 bases. CDR1 SNHLY and CDR2 FYNNEI come from the germline V gene. Trimming removed 5 bases from V and 4 bases from J; junction bases left unmatched: 7. There are 16 residues in the CDR3. This CDR3 reads CASSPDGLAGPDTQYF. CDR3 DNA sequence: TGTGCCAGCAGTCCCGACGGACTAGCGGGGCCAGATACGCAGTATTTT.

The V and J genes are TRBV4-3 and TRBJ2-5, with 12 nucleotides matching TRBD2. J gave up 5 bases and V 4 bases, and 11 bases lay outside the gene matches. The V gene's germline CDR1 is LGHNA and CDR2 YSLEER. The CDR3 spans 17 residues. CDR3 residues: CASSLSTSGGTLETQYF. The CDR3 nucleotides are TGCGCCAGCAGCCTCTCGACTAGCGGGGGTACATTGGAGACCCAGTACTTC.

The rearrangement uses TRBV6-6 and TRBJ1-1; possibly TRBD1 for D (5 bases). Germline CDR1 is MNHNY and CDR2 is SVGAGI (reference sequence). This CDR3 contains 13 residues. The ends were cut back, 5 bases at V and 1 base at J, with 8 bases in the middle. The CDR3 reads CASSIQGNTEAFF. CDR3 in DNA: TGTGCCAGCAGTATTCAGGGGAACACTGAAGCTTTCTTT.

About this clone: Relative to the germline gene, one junction end is altered; a read error may explain this. This chain joins TRBV7-9 and TRBJ1-2; a possible D gene is TRBD1 (5 bases). The length of the CDR3 is 16 residues. Germline lookup yields CDR1 SEHNR and CDR2 FQNEAQ (reference sequence). The DNA for the CDR3 is TGTTCCAGCAGCTTAGATCGGGCGGGGCAGGCATATGGCTACACCTTC. Protein sequence: CSSSLDRAGQAYGYTF.

V usage is TRBV21-1 and J usage is TRBJ1-1; the table's TRBD1 call for D was not verified on the DNA. TRBV21-1 is an annotated pseudogene. CDR3 length: 13 residues. The CDR3: CASSKGHGCEAFF. Written as DNA, the CDR3 is TGTGCCAGCAGCAAAGGACACGGCTGTGAAGCTTTCTTT.

This chain uses TRBV19 with TRBJ1-1; tentative D call: TRBD1 (6 bases). V was cut by 8 bases and J by 4 bases, with 8 bases left in between. The CDR3 has 11 residues. The germline V gene has CDR1 LNHDA and CDR2 SQIVND (reference sequence). For the CDR3, the DNA is TGTGCCAGTGGCAGGGGCACTGAAGCTTTCTTT. Amino acids: CASGRGTEAFF.

The chain is built from TRBV7-6 and TRBJ1-6; D ambiguous. Germline loops: CDR1 SGHVS, CDR2 FNYEAQ. V shed 1 base and J shed 7 bases, with 11 bases lying between them. The CDR3 has 15 amino acids. The CDR3, as DNA: TGTGCCAGCAGCTTAGATAGCGGTAGCAATTCACCCCTCCACTTT. It encodes CASSLDSGSNSPLHF. Full variable domain (remainder filled in from reference TRBV7-6 and TRBJ1-6): GAGVSQSPRYKVTKRGQDVALRCDPISGHVSLYWYRQALGQGPEFLTYFNYEAQQDKSGLPNDRFSAERPEGSISTLTIQRTEQRDSAMYRCASSLDSGSNSPLHFGNGTRLTVT.

The chain employs TRBV30 and TRBJ1-1; the match to TRBD1 covers 7 bases. Germline-derived CDR1 and CDR2 are GTSNPN and SVGIG (reference sequence). CDR3 size: 16 residues. Trimming at V came to 4 bases and at J to 3 bases, leaving 14 bases not matched to a gene. Here the CDR3 reads CAWTPGGKVVYTEAFF. As DNA, the CDR3 is TGTGCCTGGACCCCAGGGGGTAAGGTGGTATACACTGAAGCTTTCTTT. The full variable domain, with the rest looked up from reference TRBV30 and TRBJ1-1, is SQTIHQWPATLVQPVGSPLSLECTVEGTSNPNLYWYRQAAGRGLQLLFYSVGIGQISSEVPQNLSASRPQDRQFILSSKKLLLSDSGFYLCAWTPGGKVVYTEAFFGQGTRLTVV.

The rearrangement uses TRBV28 and TRBJ2-7; 9 bases are shared with TRBD1. The V gene end was trimmed by 3 bases and the J gene end by 1 base; junction bases not matched to a gene: 1. CDR1 MDHEN and CDR2 SYDVKM come from the germline V gene. The CDR3 contains 14 residues. The CDR3 loop reads CASSLGTGSYEQYF. The DNA for the CDR3 is TGTGCCAGCAGTTTGGGGACAGGGTCCTACGAGCAGTACTTC.

DNA for the CDR3: TGTGCCAGCAGACCCCGGGAGGAGGAGGGCAATCAGCCCCAGCATTTT. It codes for CASRPREEEGNQPQHF. V gene TRBV6-6 combines with J gene TRBJ1-5; D remains unclear. CDR3 size: 16 residues. V gave up 6 bases and J gave up 2 bases, with 17 bases separating them. Germline CDR1 reads MNHNY; CDR2 reads SVGAGI (reference sequence).

The chain recombines TRBV25-1 with TRBJ1-2; 9 nucleotides line up with TRBD1. Germline loops: CDR1 MGHDK, CDR2 SYGVNS. The trim removed 2 bases at V and 8 bases at J, leaving 3 bases unmatched. This CDR3 comprises 13 residues. CDR3 coding DNA: TGTGCCAGCAGTGAACCGGACAGGGGCGGCTACACCTTC. This codes for CASSEPDRGGYTF.

This clone was seen only a few times. J is TRBJ2-3 and V is TRBV15; 9 bases align to TRBD1. Germline V CDR1 and CDR2: LNHNV, YYDKDF (reference sequence). This CDR3 region has 15 residues. J lost 4 bases, V lost 3 bases, and 5 bases had no gene match. The CDR3 coding sequence is TGTGCCACCAGCAGGCGGGACAGGGACGCAGATACGCAGTATTTT. Its translation is CATSRRDRDADTQYF.